This TCR beta chain was sequenced for a study of blood T cells in healthy people across ages (dated by TCRdb to between 2015 and 2017). General notes on the study: Template switching captured roughly one uniquely barcoded TCR beta cDNA molecule per two T cells in model experiments. Age-related changes in TCR beta repertoire diversity were measured in the study by deep sequencing normalized with unique cDNA molecular identifiers. The donors were divided into four age groups: young (average around 15 years), middle-aged (about 39), aged (62) and long-lived (nearly 85). To avoid experimental bias, donors of different ages were spread randomly across the sequencing lanes. Using the same blood draw, the study looked at two additional independent replicas of 1 million unique cDNA reads for two donors, one aged 18 to 30 and the other aged 80 or older. General findings and caveats noted by the study authors: As age increased, observed TCR beta diversity per million T cells dropped in a roughly linear way, and a significant reduction was already evident by age around 41. The CMV infection status of donors was not known, potentially confounding age-related changes in expanded clonotypes. Since profiling was done on bulk unsorted PBMCs, naive and antigen-experienced compartments could not be conclusively compared. Compared with the aged group, the long-lived group had more naive CD4+ T cells, fewer expanded clones and increased TCR diversity, suggesting age selection. The percentage of naive T cells measured by flow cytometry correlated strongly with observed TCR beta diversity. Total diversity estimates from one million sequenced T cells were considered lower bounds and underestimates.

Library method: 5' RACE. Data came from an Illumina HiSeq 2500. A second PCR of roughly 6 to 11 cycles was performed with a sample-barcoded 5' primer and a J-beta primer mix. Each TCR beta cDNA molecule received a unique molecular identifier from a template-switch 5' adaptor carrying 12 random nucleotides. At least 3 million CDR3-containing paired-end reads were obtained from each sample. First-strand cDNA synthesis was performed from all RNA using the Mint cDNA synthesis kit, with priming by a TRBC-specific oligonucleotide. All cDNA was treated with uracil-DNA glycosylase and then went through a first 18-cycle PCR with the universal primers M1SS and BC2_uni_R. For the original study's pipeline: Normalization of each sample was performed by random selection of 1 million high-quality reads, each carrying a distinct molecular identifier. Reads with shared molecular identifiers were discarded instead of being binned into consensus sequences. MiTCR, run with a Q25 quality threshold and the strictest error-elimination algorithm, handled CDR3 identification, clonotype clustering and error correction. A nonparametric unseen species model with Euler transformation was used to estimate lower-bound total TCR beta diversity. In TCRdb, the public reads were trimmed at Q25 with fastp and aligned with MiXCR, with productive beta chains retained. Each record represents a unique CDR3 protein, reported with the most common genes and DNA among its rows. The V and J calls come from TCRdb's annotation, not from the publication. The sample table shows 1.5 million to 2 million distinct CDR3 sequences, and about 49% are seen once. Roughly 2% of the sample belongs to the ten largest clones.

The donors were 40 or so Caucasian individuals from Russia, aged roughly 6 to 100 years, who were systemically healthy. Each donor gave ten milliliters of peripheral blood, drawn into EDTA-treated Vacutainer tubes. Ficoll-Paque density-gradient centrifugation was used to isolate PBMCs, with at least 6.5 million per sample. Trizol reagent was used to extract total RNA from PBMCs, with at least 5 micrograms per sample. For every donor, flow cytometry on a PBMC aliquot measured the percentage of naive CD45RAhigh/CD27high T cells. V gives up 2 bases and J gives up 4 bases, and the segment between their germline ends measures 19 bases. The CDR3 holds 17 amino acids from the cysteine to the phenylalanine. Of the read, only the CDR3 DNA is kept; its 51 bases are in frame from base 1. About this clonotype itself: What this receptor recognizes is not known. Base qualities are not recorded, but no much larger clone differs from it by a single base.

The chain is made from TRBV12-3 or TRBV12-4 and TRBJ2-3, with TRBD2 as a weak D call on 5 bases. The sequencing sample was made of blood. This clonotype was obtained from a woman aged 40 to 49 in good health. The CDR3 here reads CASSLPLGGVPPDTQYF. The sequence in DNA is TGTGCCAGCAGTTTACCGCTAGGAGGAGTCCCCCCAGATACGCAGTATTTT.